This T cell receptor beta chain was found in a study of OX40 agonist ivuxolimab in advanced cancers. Only in-frame clones appear in the TCRdb table, and some are missing; sequencing was by immunoSEQ multiplex PCR. The repertoire holds under 80,000 clones, approximately 90% seen once, with more than 15% in the top ten. Points on this clone: Its antigen is not known.

Study results and limitations: Partial responders dosed at 0.1-3.0 mg/kg displayed clonal expansion ranking among the lowest.

This clonotype originated in an adult with an advanced solid tumor such as melanoma, head and neck, liver or kidney cancer. Specimen: CD4+ or CD8+ T cells sorted from blood, collected in a trial of the OX40 agonist ivuxolimab.

CDR3 DNA: TGTGCCAGCAGCTATGACCGGGACCTACAGCACTACGAGCAGTACTTC. Translation gives CASSYDRDLQHYEQYF. The rearrangement links TRBV12-1 to TRBJ2-7. TRBV12-1 is a documented pseudogene. This CDR3 contains 16 residues.